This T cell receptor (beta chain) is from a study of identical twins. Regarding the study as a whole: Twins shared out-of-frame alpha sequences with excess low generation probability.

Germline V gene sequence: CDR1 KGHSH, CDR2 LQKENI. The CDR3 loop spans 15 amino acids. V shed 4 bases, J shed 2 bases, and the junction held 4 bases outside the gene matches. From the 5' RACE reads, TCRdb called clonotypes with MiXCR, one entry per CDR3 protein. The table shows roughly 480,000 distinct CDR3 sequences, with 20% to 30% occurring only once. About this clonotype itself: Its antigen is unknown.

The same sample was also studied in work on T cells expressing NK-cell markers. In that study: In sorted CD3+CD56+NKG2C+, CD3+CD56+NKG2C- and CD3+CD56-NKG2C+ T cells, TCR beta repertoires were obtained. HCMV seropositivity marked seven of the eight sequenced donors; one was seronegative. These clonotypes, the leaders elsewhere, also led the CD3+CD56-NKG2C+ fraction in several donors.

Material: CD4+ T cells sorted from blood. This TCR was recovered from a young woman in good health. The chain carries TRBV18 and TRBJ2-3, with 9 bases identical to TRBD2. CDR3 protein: CASSLAGAFTDTQYF. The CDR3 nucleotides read TGTGCCAGCTCACTAGCGGGAGCCTTCACAGATACGCAGTATTTT.